These T cell receptor beta chains were read from a single sample in a study of OX40 agonist ivuxolimab in advanced cancers. Data came from immunoSEQ multiplex PCR; TCRdb stores just in-frame clones and leaves some out. This table holds about 17,000 clones, roughly 78% found once. Sequenced here: CD4+ or CD8+ T cells sorted from blood, sampled in a trial of the OX40 agonist ivuxolimab. The origin of the receptors is an adult with an advanced solid tumor such as melanoma, head and neck, liver or kidney cancer. The CDR3 runs from the conserved cysteine through the conserved F or W. D genes are given only for firm matches. Size values are once, few and many counts, or a class for expanded clones, and some rows have none.

size	J	V	D	CDR3	DNA
NA	TRBJ2-7	TRBV9	NA	CASSSHKRPYEQYF	TGTGCCAGCAGCTCCCACAAGCGTCCCTACGAGCAGTACTTC
NA	TRBJ2-7	TRBV6-6	NA	CASSYSDLAYEQYF	TGTGCCAGCAGTTATTCGGACCTTGCCTACGAGCAGTACTTC
NA	TRBJ2-7	TRBV7-7	TRBD1	CASSLGTGSYEQYF	TGTGCCAGCAGCTTAGGGACAGGGAGCTACGAGCAGTACTTC
NA	TRBJ2-3	TRBV5-1	TRBD2	CASSSGLGADTQYF	TGCGCCAGCAGCTCTGGACTAGGAGCAGATACGCAGTATTTT
few	TRBJ1-3	TRBV11-3	NA	CASSLPTQSGNTIYF	TGTGCCAGCAGCTTACCCACGCAGTCTGGAAACACCATATATTTT
NA	TRBJ1-5	TRBV2	NA	CASTPARGANQPQHF	TGTGCCAGCACCCCGGCGAGAGGGGCCAATCAGCCCCAGCATTTT
NA	TRBJ2-2	TRBV21-1	NA	CASSKGGQTSNTGELFF	TGTGCCAGCAGCAAAGGCGGACAGACCTCAAACACCGGGGAGCTGTTTTTT
few	TRBJ1-1	TRBV2	NA	CASSDSWSTEAFF	TGTGCCAGCAGTGATTCTTGGAGCACTGAAGCTTTCTTT
NA	TRBJ1-1	TRBV11-2	NA	CASSLGGRITEAFF	TGTGCCAGCAGCTTAGGGGGTAGGATCACTGAAGCTTTCTTT
NA	TRBJ2-1	TRBV4-1	TRBD2	CASSQEGASGRDEQFF	TGCGCCAGCAGCCAAGAGGGGGCTAGCGGGAGGGATGAGCAGTTCTTC
NA	TRBJ2-1	TRBV30	NA	CAWRSVGNEQFF	TGTGCCTGGAGGTCAGTCGGGAATGAGCAGTTCTTC
NA	TRBJ1-1	TRBV6-6	NA	CASSYSHRGNTEAFF	TGTGCCAGCAGTTACTCACACCGGGGGAACACTGAAGCTTTCTTT
medium-sized	TRBJ1-5	TRBV27	TRBD1	CASSSDRNQPQHF	TGTGCCAGCAGCTCGGACAGGAATCAGCCCCAGCATTTT
NA	TRBJ2-5	TRBV27	TRBD1	CASSLGRVGTGSGETQYF	TGTGCCAGCAGTTTAGGGCGGGTCGGGACAGGGTCAGGAGAGACCCAGTACTTC
few	TRBJ2-3	TRBV7-3	NA	CASSSIGADTQYF	TGTGCCAGCAGCTCTATAGGGGCAGATACGCAGTATTTT
NA	TRBJ1-2	TRBV6-6	NA	CASSYSPPTGGYTF	TGTGCCAGCAGTTACTCCCCCCCGACAGGTGGCTACACCTTC
NA	TRBJ2-1	TRBV5-6	TRBD1	CASSLGTGYNEQFF	TGTGCCAGCAGCTTGGGGACAGGGTACAATGAGCAGTTCTTC
NA	TRBJ2-5	TRBV21-1	NA	CASSAQTGCGETQYF	TGTGCCAGCAGCGCCCAGACAGGGTGCGGGGAGACCCAGTACTTC
NA	TRBJ1-2	TRBV2	TRBD1	CASNQQGASIYGYTF	TGTGCCAGCAACCAACAGGGGGCCTCTATCTATGGCTACACCTTC
NA	TRBJ1-2	TRBV27	NA	CASKGVRGVGYTF	TGTGCCAGCAAGGGGGTCCGGGGAGTCGGCTACACCTTC
few	TRBJ2-3	TRBV11-2	NA	CASSLDRDTQYF	TGTGCCAGCAGCTTAGATCGTGATACGCAGTATTTT
NA	TRBJ2-1	TRBV18	TRBD2	CASSPLTSGGAGNEQFF	TGTGCCAGCTCACCACTTACTAGCGGGGGGGCCGGGAATGAGCAGTTCTTC
NA	TRBJ2-1	TRBV4-3	TRBD2	CASSQYGGVAYNEQFF	TGCGCCAGCAGCCAATACGGGGGGGTTGCCTACAATGAGCAGTTCTTC
NA	TRBJ1-1	TRBV21-1	NA	CASSKETENTEAFF	TGTGCCAGCAGCAAAGAGACAGAGAACACTGAAGCTTTCTTT
NA	TRBJ1-6	TRBV28	NA	CASSAPDFYYNSPLHF	TGTGCCAGCAGTGCCCCGGATTTCTACTATAATTCACCCCTCCACTTT
NA	TRBJ2-7	TRBV4-1	TRBD1	CASSADRGTYEQYF	TGCGCCAGCAGCGCGGACAGGGGAACCTACGAGCAGTACTTC
NA	TRBJ2-7	TRBV7-6	NA	CASSLQLGVDEQYF	TGTGCCAGCAGTTTACAACTAGGGGTTGACGAGCAGTACTTC
NA	TRBJ1-4	TRBV4-3	NA	CASSPAGSNEKLFF	TGCGCCAGCAGCCCTGCGGGTTCTAATGAAAAACTGTTTTTT
once	TRBJ2-1	TRBV5-6	NA	CASSLIGEALYNGQFF	TGTGCCAGCAGCCTGATAGGGGAGGCGCTTTACAATGGGCAGTTCTTC
NA	TRBJ2-5	TRBV28	NA	CASSLGLQETQYF	TGTGCCAGCAGTTTAGGGCTGCAAGAGACCCAGTACTTC
NA	TRBJ2-2	TRBV19	NA	CASSIRDITGELFF	TGTGCCAGTAGTATTCGAGACATCACCGGGGAGCTGTTTTTT
NA	TRBJ2-2	TRBV11-2	TRBD2	CASSLGTSGFTGELFF	TGTGCCAGCAGTCTTGGGACTAGCGGGTTCACCGGGGAGCTGTTTTTT
NA	TRBJ2-1	TRBV11-3	NA	CASSLAGGNYNEQFF	TGTGCCAGCAGCTTAGCAGGCGGGAACTACAATGAGCAGTTCTTC
few	TRBJ1-5	TRBV29-1	NA	CSVWRGGNQPQHF	TGCAGCGTGTGGAGGGGGGGAAATCAGCCCCAGCATTTT
NA	TRBJ2-7	TRBV10-1	NA	CASSEAGSTRFYEQYF	TGCGCCAGCAGTGAAGCCGGATCCACTCGATTCTACGAGCAGTACTTC
NA	TRBJ2-7	TRBV27	NA	CASSLSVQGSYEQYF	TGTGCCAGCAGTTTATCGGTACAGGGTTCCTACGAGCAGTACTTC
NA	TRBJ1-3	TRBV10-1	NA	CASSDRGGSTYVGNTIYF	TGCGCCAGCAGTGACAGGGGAGGTTCCACCTACGTTGGAAACACCATATATTTT
few	TRBJ2-7	TRBV16	TRBD2	CASSRYGGISGGDLYEQYF	TGTGCCAGCAGCCGTTATGGGGGTATTAGCGGGGGTGACCTCTACGAGCAGTACTTC
NA	TRBJ1-1	TRBV4-1	TRBD1	CASSQDPLLGTVNTEAFF	TGCGCCAGCAGCCAAGACCCTTTATTAGGGACAGTCAACACTGAAGCTTTCTTT
NA	TRBJ1-1	TRBV6-1	NA	CASSERALPSSEAFF	TGTGCCAGCAGTGAAAGGGCACTACCCTCCTCTGAAGCTTTCTTT
NA	TRBJ1-2	TRBV28	NA	CASSPWAVYGYTF	TGTGCCAGCAGTCCCTGGGCAGTTTATGGCTACACCTTC
few	TRBJ2-3	TRBV7-2	NA	CASSLYGLTDTQYF	TGTGCCAGCAGCTTATATGGGCTCACAGATACGCAGTATTTT
few	TRBJ2-5	TRBV7-9	NA	CASSRGWETQYF	TGTGCCAGCAGCCGAGGTTGGGAGACCCAGTACTTC
NA	TRBJ1-1	TRBV5-8	TRBD1	CASSPTGQGILNTEAFF	TGTGCCAGCAGCCCCACGGGACAGGGGATCTTGAACACTGAAGCTTTCTTT
NA	TRBJ1-1	TRBV7-9	NA	CASSLAGTEAFF	TGTGCCAGCAGCTTAGCAGGGACTGAAGCTTTCTTT
NA	TRBJ1-1	TRBV13	NA	CASSLGRVGEAFF	TGTGCCAGCAGCTTAGGCAGGGTCGGCGAAGCTTTCTTT
NA	TRBJ2-2	TRBV14	TRBD1	CASRLTGSSNTGELFF	TGTGCCAGCAGACTGACAGGGAGTTCCAACACCGGGGAGCTGTTTTTT
few	TRBJ1-2	TRBV27	NA	CASSGDMNYGYTF	TGTGCCAGCTCGGGGGACATGAACTATGGCTACACCTTC